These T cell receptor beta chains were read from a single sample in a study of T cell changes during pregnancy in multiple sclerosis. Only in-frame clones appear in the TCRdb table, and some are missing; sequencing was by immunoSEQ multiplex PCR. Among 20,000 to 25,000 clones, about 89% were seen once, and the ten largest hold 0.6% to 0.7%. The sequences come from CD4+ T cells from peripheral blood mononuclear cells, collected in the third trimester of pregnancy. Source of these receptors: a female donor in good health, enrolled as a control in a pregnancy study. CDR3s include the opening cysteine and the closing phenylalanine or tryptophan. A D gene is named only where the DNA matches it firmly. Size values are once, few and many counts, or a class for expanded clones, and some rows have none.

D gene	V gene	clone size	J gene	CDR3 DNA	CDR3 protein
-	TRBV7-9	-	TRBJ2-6	TGTGCCAGCAGACGTACAGGCTCTGGGGCCAACGTCCTGACTTTC	CASRRTGSGANVLTF
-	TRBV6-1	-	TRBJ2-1	TGTGCCAGCAGCCAGGGGAATGAGCAGTTCTTC	CASSQGNEQFF
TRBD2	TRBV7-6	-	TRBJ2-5	TGTGCCAGCTCGCGGGGGGGGGTAGAGACCCAGTACTTC	CASSRGGVETQYF
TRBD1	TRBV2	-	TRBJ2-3	TGTGCCAGCAGTGGAGGACAGGGATCGCAGTATTTT	CASSGGQGSQYF
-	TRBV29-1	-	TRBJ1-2	TGCAGCGTTGCGACTCCCGGAGGCTACACCTTC	CSVATPGGYTF
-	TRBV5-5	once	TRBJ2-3	TGTGCCAGCAGCTTGTTAGCGGCGTTCACAGATACGCAGTATTTT	CASSLLAAFTDTQYF
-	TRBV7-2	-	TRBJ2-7	TGTGCCAGCAGCTTAGCTGGTCAGTCCTACGAGCAGTACTTC	CASSLAGQSYEQYF
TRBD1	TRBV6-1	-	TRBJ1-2	TGTGCCAGCAGTGAAGGGACAGGCTATGGCTACACCTTC	CASSEGTGYGYTF
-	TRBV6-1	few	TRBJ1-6	TGTGCCAGCTTTCGCGCCGGGGGTTCACCCCTCCACTTT	CASFRAGGSPLHF
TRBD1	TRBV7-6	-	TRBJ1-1	TGTGCCAGCAGCCAAACGACAGGGGTCTCCCCTGAAGCTTTCTTT	CASSQTTGVSPEAFF
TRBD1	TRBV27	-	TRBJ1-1	TGTGCCAGCAGGGTTGGACAGGGGGCGAACACTGAAGCTTTCTTT	CASRVGQGANTEAFF
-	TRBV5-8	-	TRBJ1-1	TGTGCCAGCAGCTTGGCCGAGGTGCTCGACACTGAAGCTTTCTTT	CASSLAEVLDTEAFF
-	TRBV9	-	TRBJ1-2	TGTGCCAGCAGCGTGACACCCGCTCGGGGTGGCTACACCTTC	CASSVTPARGGYTF
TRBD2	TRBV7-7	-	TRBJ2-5	TGTGCCAGCAGCTTAGGACTAGCGGGGGGGCAAGAGACCCAGTACTTC	CASSLGLAGGQETQYF
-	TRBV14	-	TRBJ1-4	TGTGCCAGCAGCCCCCAGGACCTGGGGGGGAAGATTAGGGAAAAACTGTTTTTT	CASSPQDLGGKIREKLFF
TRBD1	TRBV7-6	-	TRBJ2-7	TGTGCCAGCAGCCTGCTACCGGGACAGGGGGCGCTTGAGCAGTACTTC	CASSLLPGQGALEQYF
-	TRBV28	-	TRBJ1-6	TGTGCCAGCAGTTTCCAGGGGCCCTATAATTCACCCCTCCACTTT	CASSFQGPYNSPLHF
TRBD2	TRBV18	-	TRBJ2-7	TGTGCCAGCTCACCCAGAATCGGGGCGGGAGTAGAGGACTGCCACTTC	CASSPRIGAGVEDCHF
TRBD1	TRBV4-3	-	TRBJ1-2	TGCGCCAGCAGCCAACAACAGGGGTTAAACTATGGCTACACCTTC	CASSQQQGLNYGYTF
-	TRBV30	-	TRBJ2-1	TGTGCCTGGAGGGCCATAGGGGCATACAGGGATGAGCAGTTCTTC	CAWRAIGAYRDEQFF
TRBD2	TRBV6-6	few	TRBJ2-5	TGTGCCAGCAAACTAGCGGGGCAAGAGACCCAGTACTTC	CASKLAGQETQYF
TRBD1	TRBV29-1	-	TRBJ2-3	TGCAGCGCGGACAGGGGTACAGATACGCAGTATTTT	CSADRGTDTQYF
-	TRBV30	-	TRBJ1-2	TGTGCCTGGACGGGAAGTTCTAGTGGCTACACCTTC	CAWTGSSSGYTF
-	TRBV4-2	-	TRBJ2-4	TGTGCCAGCAGCCAAGACACGGGAGACATTCAGTACTTC	CASSQDTGDIQYF
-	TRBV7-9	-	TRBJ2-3	TGTGCCAGCAGCTTAGGAGCAGGGATAACAGATACGCAGTATTTT	CASSLGAGITDTQYF
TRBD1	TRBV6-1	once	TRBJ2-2	TGTGCCAGCAGGGACAGGGCCTACACCGGGGAGCTGTTTTTT	CASRDRAYTGELFF
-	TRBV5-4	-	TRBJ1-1	TGTGCCAGCAGCTTGGATACAGGGACGGTGGACACTGAAGCTTTCTTT	CASSLDTGTVDTEAFF
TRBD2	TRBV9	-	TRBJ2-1	TGTGCCAGCAGCCTCCATTGGCGGGGGGGCTACAATGAGCAGTTCTTC	CASSLHWRGGYNEQFF
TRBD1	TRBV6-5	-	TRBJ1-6	TGTGCCAGCAGTTACGGACAGGGGAATTCACCCCTCCACTTT	CASSYGQGNSPLHF
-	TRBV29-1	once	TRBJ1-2	TGCAGCGTCGATACAGGGAACTATGGCTACACCTTC	CSVDTGNYGYTF
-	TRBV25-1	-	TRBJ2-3	TGTGCCAGCAGTGAACCTAGCACAGATACGCAGTATTTT	CASSEPSTDTQYF
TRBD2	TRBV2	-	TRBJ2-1	TGTGCCAGCAGTAGACTAGCGGGAAACTTGGATGAGCAGTTCTTC	CASSRLAGNLDEQFF
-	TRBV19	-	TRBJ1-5	TGTGCCAGTAGTATACGGGGGGTAGGTAATCAGCCCCAGCATTTT	CASSIRGVGNQPQHF